This T cell receptor beta chain appears in the sequencing data of a study of post-analysis software for immune sequencing data. Study-wide findings and caveats: Five or six TRBV segments appeared more often in patients than in controls, and TRBV5-6, TRBV5-1 and TRBV20-1 were among these.

TCR beta cDNA libraries had unique molecular identifiers. Each CDR3 protein gets one entry after TCRdb re-called the PCR reads with MiXCR. The sample shows about 820,000 distinct CDR3 sequences, roughly half of them seen only once. Trimming stripped 4 bases from V and 0 bases from J, with 16 bases between. This CDR3 contains 16 residues. CDR1 is SGHRS, CDR2 YFSETQ, per germline. This clonotype appeared a single time. Antigen specificity is unknown. The chain carries TRBV5-1 and TRBJ1-1; a weak D match, TRBD1 (5 bases). The sequence was collected from a girl aged 5-17 years with multiple sclerosis. The specimen sequenced was blood. The CDR3 spells CASSPQPTAMNTEAFF. For the CDR3, the DNA is TGCGCCAGCAGCCCCCAACCGACAGCTATGAACACTGAAGCTTTCTTT.